This TCR beta chain was observed in a study of CD8+CD57+ T cells in acquired aplastic anemia. Study-wide context: Isolated CD4+ and CD8+ cells, once sorted, yielded DNA averaging around 2.9 ug.

CDR1 is SGHTA and CDR2 is FQGNSA in the germline V gene. Deletions cut 5 bases from V and 5 bases from J, with 12 bases between. The CDR3 spans 13 residues. This clonotype was observed a handful of times. Patients chosen for sequencing had CD8+CD57+ cells that had expanded, as shown by flow cytometry. Among the patients, all had severe acquired aplastic anemia. Genomic DNA provided the template from which TCR beta VDJ and CDR3 profiles were obtained. TCRdb re-analysed the reads in MiXCR, keeping a single row per CDR3 protein. The sample includes about 160,000 distinct CDR3 sequences, 71% of them seen just once.

This TCR came from a human donor with aplastic anemia. The chain has TRBV7-2 and TRBJ2-5; possible D gene TRBD1, 6 bases. The specimen sequenced was sorted CD4+, CD8+, or CD8+CD57+ T cells (not recorded which) from PBMCs. The CDR3 region is CASSPQGQETQYF. As DNA, the CDR3 is TGTGCCAGCAGCCCACAGGGTCAGGAGACCCAGTACTTC. The entire variable domain, with the rest obtained from reference TRBV7-2 and TRBJ2-5, is as follows: GAGVSQSPSNKVTEKGKDVELRCDPISGHTALYWYRQSLGQGLEFLIYFQGNSAPDKSGLPSDRFSAERTGGSVSTLTIQRTQQEDSAVYLCASSPQGQETQYFGPGTRLLVL.